Given below is one TCR beta chain in context. V shed 6 bases and J shed 5 bases, with 16 bases lying between them. This CDR3 comprises 14 residues. Germline V gives CDR1 MNHEY, CDR2 SVGAGI. The data are from a study of cytomegalovirus exposure and HLA in healthy donors. The PCR made use of 60 Vbeta and 13 Jbeta primers. The protocol was immunoSEQ multiplex PCR, while the TCRdb copy is restricted to in-frame clones and leaves out a portion. This table holds 150,000 or so clones. The rearrangement joins TRBV6-5 to TRBJ2-5; tentatively, D is TRBD1 (7 bases). The receptor was isolated from a woman aged 40 to 49 in good health and CMV-seropositive. Sequencing was carried out using PBMCs. The CDR3 loop reads CASRVTGAGETQYF. CDR3 DNA sequence: TGTGCCAGCAGGGTTACAGGGGCGGGGGAGACCCAGTACTTC.